The rows below give T cell receptor beta chains drawn from one sample of a study of CDR3 diversity in severe acne. TCRdb fed the PCR reads into MiXCR, producing one record per CDR3 protein. The sample consists of fewer than 90,000 distinct CDR3 sequences, around 49% of them appearing once. What was sequenced was blood. These receptors all stem from a male donor in good health, without acne. Each CDR3 is given with its conserved first and last residue. The order of the fields is V gene, J gene, CDR3 protein.

V: TRBV20-1
J: TRBJ1-3
CDR3: CSARDRTIYF

V: TRBV5-1
J: TRBJ2-1
CDR3: CASSQSGGWGTANEQFF

V: TRBV5-1
J: TRBJ2-3
CDR3: CASSRGGHYTDTQYF

V: TRBV7-6
J: TRBJ2-1
CDR3: CASSLGTPDSNEQFF

V: TRBV20-1
J: TRBJ2-7
CDR3: CSARCSGSYEQYF

V: TRBV19
J: TRBJ1-1
CDR3: CASSIGMGATEAFF

V: TRBV24-1
J: TRBJ1-2
CDR3: CATSDYPGQGHIYGYTF

V: TRBV20-1
J: TRBJ2-7
CDR3: CSASSGGLSSYEQYF

V: TRBV20-1
J: TRBJ1-1
CDR3: CSANLGAAIGAFF

V: TRBV2
J: TRBJ1-1
CDR3: CASSEWALTEAFF

V: TRBV20-1
J: TRBJ2-5
CDR3: CSAAGTSGRAGETQYF

V: TRBV9
J: TRBJ2-2
CDR3: CASSVGGSGELFF

V: TRBV6-1
J: TRBJ2-1
CDR3: CASILGLAGVPNEQFF

V: TRBV15
J: TRBJ2-7
CDR3: CATSRVEHYEQYF

V: TRBV7-3
J: TRBJ1-1
CDR3: CASSLGQGLNTEAFF

V: TRBV24-1
J: TRBJ2-1
CDR3: CATSDISGSSYNEQFF

V: TRBV5-1
J: TRBJ2-2
CDR3: CASSLAAGAHRGGELFF

V: TRBV5-1
J: TRBJ2-7
CDR3: CASSLDLLAGGYEQYF

V: TRBV29-1
J: TRBJ2-7
CDR3: CSVGGPWDEQYF

V: TRBV9
J: TRBJ2-7
CDR3: CASSVGGTRPNEQYF

V: TRBV15
J: TRBJ2-3
CDR3: CATSSFTGISTDTQYF

V: TRBV19
J: TRBJ1-6
CDR3: CARGTGGQDSPLHF

V: TRBV12-3/TRBV12-4
J: TRBJ1-6
CDR3: CASSLQRPGESPLHF

V: TRBV24-1
J: TRBJ2-5
CDR3: CATSDPVAGGEQETQYF

V: TRBV5-8
J: TRBJ2-2
CDR3: CATRTGGTNTGELFF

V: TRBV5-5
J: TRBJ2-3
CDR3: CASSFSGRQLRVDTQYF

V: TRBV7-9
J: TRBJ2-2
CDR3: CASSLAGPTTGELFF

V: TRBV20-1
J: TRBJ2-7
CDR3: CSRGTSGTPPSYEQYF

V: TRBV24-1
J: TRBJ1-4
CDR3: CATSDFQGAEEKLFF

V: TRBV7-9
J: TRBJ1-1
CDR3: CASSWDGPRAFF

V: TRBV10-3
J: TRBJ2-7
CDR3: CASASGREGEQYF

V: TRBV24-1
J: TRBJ2-2
CDR3: CATSDLFAGELFF

V: TRBV5-1
J: TRBJ2-7
CDR3: CASSLAGTSSYEQYF

V: TRBV6-4
J: TRBJ2-5
CDR3: CASSDFSRGTEETQYF

V: TRBV7-9
J: TRBJ1-2
CDR3: CASTTEGAYYGYTF